Here is one TCR beta chain with its context. Antigen unknown. This CDR3 contains 14 residues. V was shortened by 3 bases and J by 3 bases, with 11 bases between the two germline ends. CDR1 is MDHEN and CDR2 is SYDVKM in the germline V gene. Noted treatment: over 15 received Ad26.COV2.S at low or high dose, single or two shots; 5 received placebo; per-sample allocation not given. Sampling happened 63 days after the first vaccine or placebo injection. At a Boston site, the person donating was an adult of 18-55 years. The source of the sample is a study of Ad26.COV2.S vaccination and SARS-CoV-2 variants. Study findings and constraints: Overall T cell responses may have been underestimated by the analyses of TCR breadth and depth.

Assay: immunoSEQ multiplex PCR; the TCRdb copy retains only in-frame clones and omits some. The sample records 300,000 to 450,000 clones, 70% to 90% being singletons. The material sequenced was peripheral blood, taken in a trial of Ad26.COV2.S vaccine versus placebo. The rearrangement joins TRBV28 to TRBJ1-1; D perhaps matches TRBD1 (5 bases). The receptor comes from a person between 18 and 59 years old who received the Ad26.COV2.S COVID-19 vaccine or a placebo. Written as DNA, the CDR3 is TGTGCCAGCAGTTTGGGGGGATGGTACACTGAAGCTTTCTTT. It codes for CASSLGGWYTEAFF.